This T cell receptor (beta chain) was sequenced during a study of OX40 agonist ivuxolimab in advanced cancers. Findings and limits, study-wide: The investigators did not determine what antigen specificity the expanded peripheral T cells had.

About this clone: Its antigen is currently unknown.

The CDR3 has 13 residues. Germline loops: CDR1 ENHRY, CDR2 SYGVKD. The V gene lost 5 bases and the J gene lost 7 bases, with 12 bases spanning the gap. TCRdb keeps only in-frame clones here, not all; method: immunoSEQ multiplex PCR. Of some 98,000 clones in the sample, 85% to 95% are singletons; the top ten hold 0.25% to 0.3%. The sequencing here drew on CD4+ or CD8+ T cells sorted from blood, taken in a trial of the OX40 agonist ivuxolimab. The rearrangement uses TRBV10-3 and TRBJ1-5; weak D call: TRBD1 (6 bases). The clonotype was recovered from an adult with an advanced solid tumor such as melanoma, head and neck, liver or kidney cancer. The CDR3 nucleotides are TGTGCCATCAGTCCCAACAGGGACCAGCCCCAGCATTTT. It specifies CAISPNRDQPQHF.